This TCR beta chain was profiled in a study of cytotoxic CD8 clonotypes in ibrutinib-treated CLL. Study details: Patients gave response samples after a median about 12 months of treatment, range 6 to 36.

TCRdb's table, derived via immunoSEQ multiplex PCR, lists solely in-frame clones and lacks some. This table has fewer than 30,000 clones, around 75% appearing once. Germline lookup yields CDR1 SGHRS and CDR2 YFSETQ. V shed 0 bases and J 1 base; nucleotides not matched to a gene: 4. CDR3 length equals 17 residues. Sequencing was performed on PBMCs, taken after 24 months of ibrutinib treatment. The chain is built from TRBV5-1 and TRBJ2-5; 12 bases match TRBD2. The TCR comes from a human donor with chronic lymphocytic leukemia. The chain's CDR3 is CASSLGQLAGGQETQYF. In DNA form, the CDR3 reads TGCGCCAGCAGCTTGGGTCAACTAGCGGGGGGCCAAGAGACCCAGTACTTC.